This T cell receptor (beta chain) was found in a study of OX40 agonist ivuxolimab in advanced cancers. For the study at large: Previous treatment with anti-PD-1, anti-PD-L1 or anti-CTLA-4 therapy was allowed; 40% had received some.

Repertoires were generated with immunoSEQ multiplex PCR, while TCRdb's copy carries only in-frame clones and drops some. Among roughly 29,000 clones listed, around 86% were seen once. Turning to this clone: Its specificity is not known.

The ends lost 0 bases at V and 0 bases at J; junction bases unmatched: 15. Germline CDR1 reads SGHRS; CDR2 reads YFSETQ. This CDR3 has 20 residues. Study-level points and caveats: CD8+ T cells (on average) carried more expanded clones than CD4+ T cells.

The sample was CD4+ or CD8+ T cells sorted from blood, taken in a trial of the OX40 agonist ivuxolimab. This TCR was recovered from an adult with an advanced solid tumor such as melanoma, head and neck, liver or kidney cancer. The chain recombines TRBV5-1 with TRBJ2-3, with TRBD1 identical over 8 bases. CDR3 DNA sequence: TGCGCCAGCAGCTTGGCAATTGGACAGGGTAAACCCTCTAGCACAGATACGCAGTATTTT. It codes for CASSLAIGQGKPSSTDTQYF.